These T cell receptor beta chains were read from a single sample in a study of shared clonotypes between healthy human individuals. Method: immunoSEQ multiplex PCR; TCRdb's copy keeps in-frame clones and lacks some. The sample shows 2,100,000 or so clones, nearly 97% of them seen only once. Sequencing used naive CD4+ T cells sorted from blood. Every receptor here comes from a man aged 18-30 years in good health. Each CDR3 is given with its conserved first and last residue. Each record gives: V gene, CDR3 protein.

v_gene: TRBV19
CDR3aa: CASSRRSGFFAEGNQPQHF

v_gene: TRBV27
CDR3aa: CASSDGSKGNYGYTF

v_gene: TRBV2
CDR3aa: CASSATEPNEKLFF

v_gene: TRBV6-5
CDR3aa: CASSYSRPGDGNTIYF

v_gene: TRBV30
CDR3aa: CAWSIGANQPQHF

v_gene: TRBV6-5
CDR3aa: CASSYGQGNYGYTF

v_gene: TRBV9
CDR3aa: CASSVTGTPGNTIYF

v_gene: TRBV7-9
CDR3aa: CASSRGSLNEKLFF

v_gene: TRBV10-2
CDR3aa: CASRGVAGAYEQYF

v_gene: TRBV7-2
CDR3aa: CASSPLGGDGYTF

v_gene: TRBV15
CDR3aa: CATSRNAGGVKDSPLHF

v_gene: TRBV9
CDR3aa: CASSATYGTVNTGELFF

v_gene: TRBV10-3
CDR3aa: CANGDGTTGYEQYF

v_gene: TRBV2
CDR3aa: CASGGTPQPYEQYF

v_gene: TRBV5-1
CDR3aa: CASSLHDNGYEQYF

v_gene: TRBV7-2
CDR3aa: CASNAGAQETQYF

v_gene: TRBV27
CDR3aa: CASSPRPVPGANVLTF

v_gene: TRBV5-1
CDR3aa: CASSLVAEAFF

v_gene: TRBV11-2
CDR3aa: CASSPGGPGPVSPLHF

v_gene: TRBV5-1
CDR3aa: CASSLKAGHYEQYF

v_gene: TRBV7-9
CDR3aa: CASSSSSYNEQFF

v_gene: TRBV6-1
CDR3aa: CASSEVRVRQYF

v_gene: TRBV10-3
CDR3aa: CAISGTNYYEQYF

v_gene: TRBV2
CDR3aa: CASSDLEGDSPLHF

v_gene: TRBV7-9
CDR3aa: CASSPSGTGPNEKLFF

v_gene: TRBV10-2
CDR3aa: CASTFTDSGTQYF

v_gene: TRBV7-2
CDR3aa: CASSLTVVGDGNQPQHF

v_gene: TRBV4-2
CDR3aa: CASSQDEWGGTANEKLFF

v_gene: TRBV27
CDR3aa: CASSPWTGTEAFF

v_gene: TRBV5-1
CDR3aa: CASSSLGLQNTGELFF

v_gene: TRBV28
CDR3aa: CASSFWAREGTDTQYF

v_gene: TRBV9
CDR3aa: CASSSGTGVGNEQFF

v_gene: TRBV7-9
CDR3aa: CASSFQQGMGSPLHF

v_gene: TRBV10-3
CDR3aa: CAISERRLEAFF

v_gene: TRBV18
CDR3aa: CASSPPSGGNTGELFF

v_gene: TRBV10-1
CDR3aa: CASSGGAPAYEQYF

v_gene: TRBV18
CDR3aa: CASSPIAGEETQYF

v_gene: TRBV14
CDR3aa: CASSQGLLRDTDTQYF

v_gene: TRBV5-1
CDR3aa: CASRKTGAEGYGYTF

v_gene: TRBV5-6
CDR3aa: CASSSNSASYTDTQYF

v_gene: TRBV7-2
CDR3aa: CASSLDYGGSFF

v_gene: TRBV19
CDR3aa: CASSMPSGQHYGYTF

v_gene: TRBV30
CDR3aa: CAWSAGLAGGPDTQYF